Listed here is a single T cell receptor beta chain. This CDR3 contains 12 residues. Per germline, CDR1 MNHEY and CDR2 SVGEGT. V lost 8 bases and J 10 bases, leaving 14 bases between the germline ends. cDNA came from around 0.5 to 1 ug RNA primed by random hexamers. MiXCR was run by TCRdb on the immunoSEQ multiplex PCR reads, yielding one entry per CDR3 protein. There are 100,000 to 150,000 distinct CDR3 sequences in the sample; roughly 80% occur only once, and 0.51% lies in the top ten. The sample is drawn from a study of CD8 T cells in Susac syndrome. The clonotype originates from a human donor with multiple sclerosis. Sequenced sample: CD8+ T cells from PBMCs. This sequence joins TRBV6-2 or TRBV6-3 and TRBJ1-4; no clear D. The CDR3 nucleotides read TGTGCCAGCTCCGCTGGAACGCCAAAACTGTTTTTT. This encodes CASSAGTPKLFF.